The 31 T cell receptor beta chains given below trace back to one sample, sequenced in a study of T cell repertoires in cytomegalovirus infection. TCRdb fed the reads into MiXCR, producing one record per CDR3 protein. The data show 130,000 or so distinct CDR3 sequences, under 8.5% seen once. The sequenced sample was PBMCs. These receptors were obtained from a human donor in good health (CMV status not recorded). Some clones in this sample may be carry-over from other donors' samples.

J is TRBJ2-1 and V is TRBV28; 8 bases line up with TRBD2. Germline V lookup: CDR1 MDHEN, CDR2 SYDVKM. This CDR3 comprises 15 residues. V shed 4 bases and J 4 bases; nucleotides not matched to a gene: 6. CDR3 DNA sequence: TGTGCCAGCAGTTCACCCCGGGGGGGGTACAATGAGCAGTTCTTC. It encodes CASSSPRGGYNEQFF.

This clonotype was picked up many times. The DNA for the CDR3 is TGTGCCAGCAGCTTCCTAGCGGGGACCCAGTACTTC. It yields the protein CASSFLAGTQYF. The V call is TRBV7-9, the J call TRBJ2-5, with 8 bases that match TRBD2. CDR3 length: 12 residues. The germline V gene encodes CDR1 SEHNR and CDR2 FQNEAQ (reference sequence). Trimming took 3 bases from V and 7 from J; bases not matched to a gene: 1.

This clonotype was counted at least ten times. V and J are TRBV28 and TRBJ1-1, with D maybe TRBD1 (5 bases). Germline V gene sequence: CDR1 MDHEN, CDR2 SYDVKM. V lost 7 bases, J lost 5 bases, and 14 bases lay in between. There are 13 residues in the CDR3. CDR3 sequence: CASTPGRTTEAFF. CDR3 coding DNA: TGTGCCAGCACCCCGGGGAGGACAACTGAAGCTTTCTTT.

This clonotype came up many times. The chain links TRBV7-2 to TRBJ2-1; 10 bases agree with TRBD2. V was pared by 5 bases and J by 0 bases, with 13 bases of the junction left unmatched. Germline lookup yields CDR1 SGHTA and CDR2 FQGNSA. The CDR3 extends over 19 amino acids. In nucleotides, the CDR3 is TGTGCCAGCAGCCGAGATAGGGGACTAGCGTCAAGCTCCTACAATGAGCAGTTCTTC. As protein: CASSRDRGLASSSYNEQFF.

This clonotype has at least ten counts. This chain joins TRBV12-3 or TRBV12-4 and TRBJ2-3; 10 bases are a match to TRBD2. Germline trimming cut 7 bases from V and 5 bases from J; bases unmatched to any gene: 9. The CDR3 contains 15 residues. CDR3 DNA: TGTGCCAGCAAAGCTAGCGGGGGCCGGCTAGATACGCAGTATTTT. Protein product: CASKASGGRLDTQYF.

This clonotype appeared a few times. The chain carries TRBV2 and TRBJ2-7, with unresolved D. The germline V and J ends were trimmed by 4 bases and 3 bases, with 4 bases remaining between them. The CDR3 is 11 residues long. Germline V gene lookup returns CDR1 SNHLY and CDR2 FYNNEI. This chain's CDR3 is CASSVRYEQYF. The DNA of the CDR3 is TGTGCCAGCAGTGTCCGCTACGAGCAGTACTTC. Filled out from reference TRBV2 and TRBJ2-7, the complete variable domain reads EPEVTQTPSHQVTQMGQEVILRCVPISNHLYFYWYRQILGQKVEFLVSFYNNEISEKSEIFDDQFSVERPDGSNFTLKIRSTKLEDSAMYFCASSVRYEQYFGPGTRLTVT.

This clonotype was seen only a few times. The chain uses TRBV20-1 and TRBJ1-5, with D possibly TRBD1 on 5 matching bases. The CDR3 contains 16 residues. Per germline, CDR1 DFQATT and CDR2 SNEGSKA (reference sequence). Trimming pared 0 bases from V and 4 bases from J, leaving 16 bases between. The CDR3 region is CSARDRGGVGNQPQHF. Here the CDR3 DNA reads TGCAGTGCTAGAGATCGGGGGGGGGTAGGTAATCAGCCCCAGCATTTT.

The gene calls are TRBV23-1 and TRBJ1-6; TRBD1 agrees at 11 bases. TRBV23-1 carries the ORF label, with uncertain function. The V gene end was trimmed by 0 bases and the J gene end by 6 bases; junction bases not matched to a gene: 7. This CDR3 comprises 18 residues. This CDR3 is CASSQSGQGDKVNSPLHF. The CDR3 bases are TGCGCCAGCAGTCAATCGGGACAGGGGGATAAGGTTAATTCACCCCTCCACTTT.

This clonotype has a count of ten or more. The V gene is TRBV20-1, the J gene TRBJ1-5; no clear D. The CDR3 totals 13 residues. With 6 bases removed from V and 4 bases from J, the gap between germline ends came to 13 bases. Germline CDR1 reads DFQATT; CDR2 reads SNEGSKA (reference sequence). CDR3 in amino acids: CSANRLENQPQHF. Here the CDR3 DNA reads TGCAGTGCCAACCGGCTGGAGAATCAGCCCCAGCATTTT.

V and J are TRBV19 and TRBJ1-5, with a tentative D call TRBD1 (5 bases). The V end was cut by 5 bases, the J end by 2 bases, with 13 bases between. Germline loops: CDR1 LNHDA, CDR2 SQIVND (reference sequence). The CDR3 loop spans 15 amino acids. CDR3 sequence: CASSADGGGNQPQHF. The DNA for the CDR3 is TGTGCCAGTAGTGCCGACGGGGGAGGCAATCAGCCCCAGCATTTT.

The sample holds many counts of this clonotype. This CDR3 reads CATSYDRGNQPQHF. The CDR3 coding sequence is TGTGCCACCAGTTATGACAGGGGAAATCAGCCCCAGCATTTT. The chain links TRBV15 to TRBJ1-5, with TRBD1 matching over 8 bases. After removal of 6 bases from V and 4 bases from J, the junction contained 5 bases not matched to a gene. The CDR3 length is 14 residues. Germline-derived CDR1 and CDR2 are LNHNV and YYDKDF (reference sequence). The full variable domain, rest sourced from reference TRBV15 and TRBJ1-5, is DAMVIQNPRYQVTQFGKPVTLSCSQTLNHNVMYWYQQKSSQAPKLLFHYYDKDFNNEADTPDNFQSRRPNTSFCFLDIRSPGLGDTAMYLCATSYDRGNQPQHFGDGTRLSIL.

This clonotype turned up a few times. The chain uses TRBV20-1 and TRBJ1-4; D remains unclear. Germline V CDR1 and CDR2: DFQATT, SNEGSKA (reference sequence). The CDR3 runs to 14 residues. Trimming cost V 3 bases and J 0 bases, with 8 bases left between them. CDR3: CSAREATTNEKLFF. The CDR3 coding sequence is TGCAGTGCTAGGGAGGCCACAACTAATGAAAAACTGTTTTTT.

There are many counts of this clonotype. This sequence joins TRBV19 and TRBJ1-1, with D hard to call. Germline V lookup: CDR1 LNHDA, CDR2 SQIVND (reference sequence). The ends were cut back, 6 bases at V and 0 bases at J, with 11 bases in the middle. The CDR3 contains 14 residues. Here the CDR3 reads CASREAGMNTEAFF. CDR3 nucleotides: TGTGCCAGTAGGGAGGCCGGAATGAACACTGAAGCTTTCTTT.

This clonotype was counted many times. This sequence joins TRBV6-1 and TRBJ2-7; TRBD1 matches at 12 bases. Germline V gives CDR1 MNHNS, CDR2 SASEGT. The trim removed 5 bases at V and 6 bases at J, leaving 14 bases unmatched. The CDR3 runs to 17 residues. The CDR3 protein is CASSFASGTGGRVEQYF. CDR3 DNA sequence: TGTGCCAGCAGTTTCGCTTCCGGGACAGGGGGCCGGGTCGAGCAGTACTTC.

This clonotype was counted many times. This chain joins TRBV28 and TRBJ2-7; 7 bases align to TRBD1. The CDR3 loop spans 13 amino acids. After removal of 5 bases from V and 6 bases from J, the junction contained 7 bases not matched to a gene. CDR1 and CDR2 (germline): MDHEN, SYDVKM. CDR3 protein: CASSRDTGVEQYF. CDR3 in DNA: TGTGCCAGCAGTCGTGACACAGGGGTCGAGCAGTACTTC.

At least ten counts were recorded for this clonotype. The chain uses TRBV7-8 and TRBJ2-5; 9 nucleotides align to TRBD1. This CDR3 is built from 16 residues. V dropped 5 bases and J dropped 4; count of bases not matched to a gene: 11. Germline CDR1 is SGHVS and CDR2 is FQNEAQ. In DNA, the CDR3 is TGTGCCAGCAGCATACTAGGGACAGGGTGGCGAGAGACCCAGTACTTC. This codes for CASSILGTGWRETQYF.

This clonotype was observed at least ten times. This chain uses TRBV13 with TRBJ1-6; 10 bases fit TRBD1. The CDR3 consists of 17 residues. Per germline, CDR1 PRHDT and CDR2 FYEKMQ (reference sequence). V gave up 6 bases and J gave up 8 bases; unmatched junction bases: 13. The CDR3 loop reads CASSLSGTGEEHSPLHF. CDR3 DNA: TGTGCCAGCAGTCTCTCCGGGACAGGGGAAGAGCATTCACCCCTCCACTTT. Looking up the rest from reference TRBV13 and TRBJ1-6 gives the full variable domain: AAGVIQSPRHLIKEKRETATLKCYPIPRHDTVYWYQQGPGQDPQFLISFYEKMQSDKGSIPDRFSAQQFSDYHSELNMSSLELGDSALYFCASSLSGTGEEHSPLHFGNGTRLTVT.

This clonotype was seen at least ten times. The V gene is TRBV7-2, the J gene TRBJ1-4; 8 nucleotides match TRBD1. This CDR3 comprises 16 residues. V lost 6 bases and J lost 5; bases outside the gene matches: 11. Germline CDR1 and CDR2: SGHTA and FQGNSA. The CDR3 DNA reads TGTGCCAGCAGGGAAACAGGGGGACGATGGAATGAAAAACTGTTTTTT. As protein: CASRETGGRWNEKLFF. The whole variable domain, filled in from reference TRBV7-2 and TRBJ1-4, reads GAGVSQSPSNKVTEKGKDVELRCDPISGHTALYWYRQSLGQGLEFLIYFQGNSAPDKSGLPSDRFSAERTGGSVSTLTIQRTQQEDSAVYLCASRETGGRWNEKLFFGSGTQLSVL.

This chain links TRBV2 with TRBJ2-3; D might be TRBD1 (6 bases). This CDR3 contains 13 residues. The V end was cut by 4 bases, the J end by 6 bases, with 11 bases between. Germline-derived CDR1 and CDR2 are SNHLY and FYNNEI. CDR3: CASSVRDTDTQYF. Here the CDR3 DNA reads TGTGCCAGCAGTGTAAGGGACACGGATACGCAGTATTTT.

This clonotype was observed at least ten times. The rearrangement uses TRBV19 and TRBJ1-3; the match to TRBD1 covers 9 bases. This CDR3 is built from 15 residues. The junction had 8 bases not matched to a gene; V was cut back by 7 bases and J by 4 bases. Germline CDR1 LNHDA, CDR2 SQIVND (reference sequence). The CDR3, as DNA: TGTGCCAGTATCCAACAGGGGGCATCGGGAAACACCATATATTTT. Translated, it gives CASIQQGASGNTIYF. Based on the CDR3 plus reference TRBV19 and TRBJ1-3, the full variable domain is DGGITQSPKYLFRKEGQNVTLSCEQNLNHDAMYWYRQDPGQGLRLIYYSQIVNDFQKGDIAEGYSVSREKKESFPLTVTSAQKNPTAFYLCASIQQGASGNTIYFGEGSWLTVV.

This clonotype occurred many times. CDR3 in DNA: TGTGCCAGCAGCCCGGGACGGATTAACACTGAAGCTTTCTTT. Its translation is CASSPGRINTEAFF. This rearrangement joins TRBV7-8 to TRBJ1-1; a possible D gene is TRBD1 (5 bases). Germline CDR1 is SGHVS and CDR2 is FQNEAQ. The CDR3 is made up of 14 amino acids. Trimming stripped 5 bases from V and 2 bases from J, with 12 bases between.

The chain has TRBV7-6 and TRBJ2-7, with 9 bases matching TRBD1. V shed 1 base, J shed 5 bases, and the junction held 3 bases outside the gene matches. The CDR3 is 14 residues long. Germline lookup yields CDR1 SGHVS and CDR2 FNYEAQ. The CDR3 nucleotides read TGTGCCAGCAGCTTAGGGGGGACAGGGCACGAGCAGTACTTC. It is translated as CASSLGGTGHEQYF.

This clonotype was seen at least ten times. The rearrangement uses TRBV20-1 and TRBJ2-3; TRBD2 matches at 11 bases. In germline, CDR1 is DFQATT, CDR2 SNEGSKA (reference sequence). The CDR3 has 14 amino acids. V lost 5 bases to trimming and J lost 1 base; unmatched junction nucleotides: 2. The CDR3 DNA follows: TGCAGTGCTGATAGCGGGGGGGGCACAGATACGCAGTATTTT. This sequence encodes CSADSGGGTDTQYF.

This clonotype came up many times. The rearrangement joins TRBV28 to TRBJ1-5; maybe TRBD1 (5 bases). This CDR3 spans 16 amino acids. CDR1 MDHEN and CDR2 SYDVKM come from the germline V gene. V was clipped by 5 bases and J by 6 bases, with 20 bases between them. This CDR3 reads CASSRNGAAWGQPQHF. DNA of the CDR3: TGTGCCAGCAGTCGAAATGGGGCTGCCTGGGGTCAGCCCCAGCATTTT.

Written as DNA, the CDR3 is TGTGCCAGCAGCTTAAAGTTGTGGGGGGCGAGCCCCCTCCACTTT. Translation gives CASSLKLWGASPLHF. The chain joins TRBV11-2 to TRBJ1-6; a possible D gene is TRBD1 (6 bases). CDR1 SGHAT and CDR2 FQNNGV come from the germline V gene. Trimming took off 2 bases at V and 13 bases at J, with 18 bases between the two ends. The CDR3 has 15 amino acids.

This clonotype was observed at least ten times. This chain links TRBV28 with TRBJ1-2; no firm D call. There are 13 residues in the CDR3. V was shortened by 5 bases and J by 1 base, with 8 bases between the two germline ends. Germline CDR1 reads MDHEN; CDR2 reads SYDVKM. DNA for the CDR3: TGTGCCAGCAGTCAAGATATTAACTATGGCTACACCTTC. Amino acids: CASSQDINYGYTF.

This clonotype occurred many times. The V gene is TRBV6-5, the J gene TRBJ1-2; the match to TRBD1 covers 8 bases. Germline trimming cut 6 bases from V and 7 bases from J; bases unmatched to any gene: 10. Germline-derived CDR1 and CDR2 are MNHEY and SVGAGI. This CDR3 spans 14 amino acids. CDR3 in DNA: TGTGCCAGCAGATCCACCGGGACAGGATCTGGCTACACCTTC. Its translation: CASRSTGTGSGYTF.

A remark on this clonotype: This may be a read error: a much more frequent sequence differs by one nucleotide. The chain joins TRBV7-2 to TRBJ1-2; D is unclear. The germline gives CDR1 SGHTA, CDR2 FQGNSA. V dropped 9 bases and J dropped 1 base, with 15 bases sitting between them. The CDR3 has 14 residues. For the CDR3, the DNA is TGTGCCAGAAGCCCCGACGGAATTAACTATGGCTACACCTTC. Translated: CARSPDGINYGYTF.

J is TRBJ1-5 and V is TRBV4-2, with D hard to call. The CDR3 totals 14 residues. V gave up 0 bases and J gave up 6 bases, with 9 bases separating them. Germline lookup yields CDR1 LGHNA and CDR2 YNFKEQ. This CDR3 reads CASSQDVGGQPQHF. The CDR3 DNA sequence: TGTGCCAGCAGCCAAGATGTGGGTGGTCAGCCCCAGCATTTT.

This clonotype has ten or more counts. V and J are TRBV4-1 and TRBJ2-1; 13 bases line up with TRBD2. V lost 3 bases to trimming and J lost 8 bases; unmatched junction nucleotides: 7. This CDR3 is 16 amino acids long. Germline V gene lookup returns CDR1 MGHRA and CDR2 YSYEKL. The CDR3 spells CASSHGLAGVKDEQFF. DNA of the CDR3: TGCGCCAGCAGCCATGGACTAGCGGGGGTCAAAGATGAGCAGTTCTTC.

This clonotype was counted at least ten times. The chain couples TRBV12-3 or TRBV12-4 to TRBJ1-1; 7 nucleotides match TRBD1. V shed 5 bases and J 1 base; nucleotides not matched to a gene: 10. The CDR3 spans 16 residues. The CDR3 DNA reads TGTGCCAGCAGTCCACAATATAGGGACAGGAACACTGAAGCTTTCTTT. Amino acids: CASSPQYRDRNTEAFF.